This T cell receptor beta chain was sequenced for a study of cytotoxic CD8 clonotypes in ibrutinib-treated CLL (dated by TCRdb to the early 2020s). As for the study more broadly: The cohort had 11 relapsed/refractory and roughly 15 treatment-naive patients; fewer than 18 were IGHV unmutated. Partial responses were observed in about 25 patients and complete responses in 2; after a median follow-up of 68 months, remission was maintained in some 14 patients and progression was observed in roughly twelve. Response samples were obtained after a median of 12 months of treatment, with a range of roughly 6 to 36 months. An average of about 250,000 productive templates and 94,082 productive rearrangements was obtained per sample. Of the 90 or so participants in the trial, 26 had longitudinal samples available. Cryopreserved peripheral blood mononuclear cells were collected at three points: before therapy, at response, and at either sustained remission or disease progression. Patients were still on ibrutinib when every remission and progressive disease sample was collected.

Sample time point, as interpreted from the label and publication: around 25 months on ibrutinib. For TCR beta library preparation, around 1.9 micrograms of genomic DNA were extracted from the cryopreserved PBMCs. Longitudinal blood samples from CLL patients on ibrutinib monotherapy underwent high-throughput TCR beta sequencing. The patients were enrolled in a single-center, open-label phase 2 trial of ibrutinib monotherapy. Results the study describes overall, beyond this receptor: Sustained-remission and progressing patients did not have matched sampling times, and lymph node repertoires were not examined. At baseline, clonality was higher than in age-matched healthy donors and showed a strong correlation with circulating CD8+ T-cell counts. Public clonotypes were rare and either shrank or stayed stable during treatment, and the rise in clonality at ibrutinib response reflected expansion of private clonotypes. At ibrutinib response clonality went up, during sustained remission it held steady, and at progression it dropped back toward baseline.

The goal of deep resolution MiSeq sequencing was a depth between 1 in 1 million and 1 in 200,000 T cells, and coverage averaged 10x per clonotype. The immunoSEQ hsTCRB Kit was used to generate TCR beta libraries. For the original study's pipeline: The data were analyzed with ImmunoSEQ Analyzer and ImmunoSEQ Data Assistant, and V, D and J gene assignments followed IMGT definitions. Clonality, which ranges from 0 to 1, was calculated by subtracting the normalized Shannon entropy of productive rearrangement frequencies from one. Public clonotype analysis was restricted to overrepresented clonotypes comprising at least 0.05% of each patient's repertoire. About a dozen repertoires from age-matched healthy donors, obtained from immuneACCESS, served as clonality controls. TCRdb holds this immuneACCESS table with in-frame rearrangements only. Some clones are missing; in checked studies, unresolved V genes explain under half, and the rest has no known cause. Clone size and the V and J calls come from that table; the DNA yielded D and trimming. The sample table shows approximately 120,000 clones, and around 84% are seen once. The ten top clones hold 2.5% to 3.5% of the sample.

A remark on this clone: Its recognized antigen is unknown. One base away there is no much larger clone; base qualities are not given.

The V and J ends are trimmed by 0 bases and 4 bases, leaving 8 bases between them. The CDR3, cysteine through phenylalanine, is 14 amino acids long. CDR3 DNA only is kept here, 42 bases in frame from base 1. CDR1 and CDR2 are drawn from the germline V gene: SGHRS, YFSETQ. The receptor's source is a human donor with chronic lymphocytic leukemia. This specimen consisted of PBMCs, obtained after 24 months of ibrutinib treatment. The sequence is built from TRBV5-1 and TRBJ1-3; there is no confident call for the D gene. This receptor carries the CDR3 CASSLVGRGNTIYF. The nucleotides read TGCGCCAGCAGCTTGGTAGGGAGGGGAAACACCATATATTTT.